The 30 T cell receptor beta chains given below trace back to one sample, sequenced in a study of a mutant IDH1 vaccine in newly diagnosed glioma. These TCRs are of unknown antigen specificity. Repertoires were generated with immunoSEQ multiplex PCR, while TCRdb's copy carries only in-frame clones and drops some. The sample includes tens of thousands of clones, around 73% of them seen just once. Time point here: week 11, during vaccination. Mutant IDH1 20-mer peptide, at 300 ug, made up each vaccine dose, with topical imiquimod. Sequenced here: PBMCs, sampled from a glioma patient whose treatment included an IDH1 peptide vaccine. These receptors all stem from a young woman with glioma.

In this sample, this clone turned up a few times. The chain links TRBV9 to TRBJ2-7; tentative D call: TRBD2 (5 bases). The V and J ends lost 0 bases and 5 bases respectively, with 12 bases between them. The CDR3 spans 14 residues. Per germline, CDR1 SGDLS and CDR2 YYNGEE. The CDR3 DNA is TGTGCCAGCAGCGTAGAAACCGTCGGGGACGAGCAGTACTTC. Amino acid sequence: CASSVETVGDEQYF.

The sample holds one count of this clone. This chain uses TRBV5-1 with TRBJ2-7; 11 bases align to TRBD2. The CDR3 consists of 15 residues. V lost 2 bases and J lost 6; bases outside the gene matches: 7. Germline V gives CDR1 SGHRS, CDR2 YFSETQ. The CDR3 protein is CASSLTSGRVVEQYF. The CDR3 DNA follows: TGCGCCAGCAGCTTAACTAGCGGGAGAGTTGTCGAGCAGTACTTC.

This clone has only one observation. The rearrangement uses TRBV19 and TRBJ2-7; D ambiguous. CDR1 LNHDA and CDR2 SQIVND come from the germline V gene (reference sequence). Deletions cut 5 bases from V and 4 bases from J, with 18 bases between. This CDR3 contains 15 residues. The chain's CDR3 is CASSARDPPYYEQYF. CDR3 bases: TGTGCCAGTAGTGCAAGAGACCCTCCATATTACGAGCAGTACTTC.

CDR3 nucleotide sequence: TGTGCCAGCAGGAATACTAGGGAGTTCTATAATTCACCCCTCCACTTT. Translated: CASRNTREFYNSPLHF. The V and J genes are TRBV25-1 and TRBJ1-6; no definite D call. Germline CDR1 reads MGHDK; CDR2 reads SYGVNS. V lost 6 bases to trimming and J lost 3 bases, with 15 bases between them. This CDR3 is built from 16 residues.

This clone was picked up a small number of times. The J gene is TRBJ2-5, the V gene TRBV29-1; 13 bases match TRBD2. Germline V gives CDR1 SQVTM, CDR2 ANQGSEA. The ends lost 7 bases at V and 0 bases at J; junction bases unmatched: 5. This CDR3 region has 15 residues. The CDR3 bases are TGCAGCGGCACTAGCGGGAGGGTGTACCAAGAGACCCAGTACTTC. As protein: CSGTSGRVYQETQYF.

Remarks on this clone: Since the CDR3 does not end with the conserved phenylalanine or tryptophan, this likely comes from a read error. The DNA is omitted, as the CDR3 cannot be located on it reliably, and the CDR3 follows TCRdb's listing. The chain joins TRBV6-6 to TRBJ2-4; the table's D gene call, TRBD2, was not cross checked with the DNA. The CDR3 spans 13 amino acids, including both terminal residues. Looked up from germline, CDR1 is MNHNY and CDR2 is SVGAGI (reference sequence). The CDR3 sequence: CASSQGLAGPASL.

The chain carries TRBV5-1 and TRBJ1-1; D is uncertain. The CDR3 length is 15 residues. Looked up from germline, CDR1 is SGHRS and CDR2 is YFSETQ. Trimming cost V 4 bases and J 2 bases, with 15 bases left between them. CDR3 coding DNA: TGCGCCAGCAGCCCAAACGCGGGGAAAAACACTGAAGCTTTCTTT. Its translation is CASSPNAGKNTEAFF.

Comment on this clone: One junction end disagrees with the germline gene, perhaps due to a read error. As DNA, the CDR3 is TGTGCTAGCAGCTCTGGGGACAGGGTCGACAATGAGCAGTTCTTC. This encodes CASSSGDRVDNEQFF. V is TRBV7-7 and J is TRBJ2-1; TRBD1 matches at 9 bases. This CDR3 spans 15 amino acids. Looked up from germline, CDR1 is SSHAT and CDR2 is FNYEAQ (reference sequence).

This clone was seen a single time. V is TRBV19 and J is TRBJ1-4; maybe TRBD1 (5 bases). This CDR3 is built from 14 residues. V lost 7 bases and J lost 7, with 16 bases in between. CDR1 is LNHDA, CDR2 SQIVND, per germline (reference sequence). CDR3 region: CASKTSGTVEKLFF. The CDR3 DNA follows: TGTGCCAGTAAAACGTCCGGGACGGTTGAAAAACTGTTTTTT.

The chain is built from TRBV5-5 and TRBJ2-2, with TRBD2 matching over 10 bases. V was pared by 1 base and J by 0 bases, with 6 bases of the junction left unmatched. This CDR3 region has 18 residues. The germline CDR1 and CDR2 sequences are SGHKS and YYEKEE (reference sequence). CDR3 nucleotide sequence: TGTGCCAGCAGCTTGTTGCTAGCGGGGGCTTCGAACACCGGGGAGCTGTTTTTT. Protein product: CASSLLLAGASNTGELFF.

The chain employs TRBV7-9 and TRBJ2-3; 12 positions agree with TRBD2. In germline, CDR1 is SEHNR, CDR2 FQNEAQ (reference sequence). V lost 4 bases, J lost 8 bases, and 4 bases stayed unmatched. This CDR3 is built from 14 residues. In nucleotides, the CDR3 is TGTGCCAGCAGCTCCCTACTAGCGGGGGGTACGCAGTATTTT. Its translation is CASSSLLAGGTQYF.

This chain joins TRBV5-6 and TRBJ2-1, with unresolved D. CDR1 and CDR2 (germline): SGHDT, YYEEEE. The CDR3 loop spans 14 amino acids. V lost 1 base and J lost 2, with 7 bases in between. The CDR3 here is CASSLPGPYNEQFF. The CDR3 region has the DNA TGTGCCAGCAGCTTGCCCGGGCCCTACAATGAGCAGTTCTTC.

The V and J genes are TRBV29-1 and TRBJ2-5; D call uncertain. The V gene lost 3 bases and the J gene lost 1 base, with 12 bases spanning the gap. Germline-derived CDR1 and CDR2 are SQVTM and ANQGSEA. The CDR3 runs to 14 residues. CDR3 residues: CSVEVSQFQETQYF. CDR3 DNA: TGCAGCGTTGAGGTCAGCCAATTCCAAGAGACCCAGTACTTC. The whole variable domain, remainder taken from reference TRBV29-1 and TRBJ2-5, is SAVISQKPSRDICQRGTSLTIQCQVDSQVTMMFWYRQQPGQSLTLIATANQGSEATYESGFVIDKFPISRPNLTFSTLTVSNMSPEDSSIYLCSVEVSQFQETQYFGPGTRLLVL.

The chain joins TRBV5-3 to TRBJ1-5; no clear D. TRBV5-3 is an ORF, and what it does is uncertain. Trimming took 0 bases from V and 0 from J, leaving 16 bases between them. This CDR3 comprises 18 residues. CDR3: CARSLGARAEYSNQPQHF. The CDR3 DNA reads TGTGCCAGAAGCTTGGGGGCGCGGGCGGAATATAGCAATCAGCCCCAGCATTTT.

The V call is TRBV9, the J call TRBJ2-7; D may be TRBD2 (5 bases). The CDR3 covers 16 residues. Per the germline V gene, CDR1 is SGDLS and CDR2 is YYNGEE. The V end was cut by 0 bases, the J end by 2 bases, with 15 bases between. Written as DNA, the CDR3 is TGTGCCAGCAGCGTAGATGCCTACCCGGGAACCTACGAGCAGTACTTC. Translating it yields CASSVDAYPGTYEQYF.

The rearrangement links TRBV30 to TRBJ2-3; no firm D call. The ends were cut back, 2 bases at V and 1 base at J, with 4 bases in the middle. The CDR3 is made up of 12 amino acids. CDR1 is GTSNPN, CDR2 SVGIG, per germline (reference sequence). Written as DNA, the CDR3 is TGTGCCTGGAGTCTCGGCACAGATACGCAGTATTTT. Translating gives CAWSLGTDTQYF.

The rearrangement joins TRBV28 to TRBJ1-1; D remains ambiguous. This CDR3 comprises 12 residues. Germline CDR1 reads MDHEN; CDR2 reads SYDVKM. Between the trimmed V and J ends, which lost 5 bases and 2 bases, there was a span of 6 bases. The CDR3 bases are TGTGCCAGCAGTGCGGATAACACTGAAGCTTTCTTT. This sequence encodes CASSADNTEAFF.

The rearrangement joins TRBV5-4 to TRBJ2-1; 10 positions agree with TRBD2. The V segment lost 4 bases and the J segment 11 bases; nucleotides outside the gene matches: 6. Germline V lookup: CDR1 SGHNT, CDR2 YYREEE (reference sequence). This CDR3 is built from 13 residues. The CDR3 is CASSQDSGGKQFF. The CDR3 DNA sequence: TGTGCCAGCAGCCAGGATAGCGGGGGGAAGCAGTTCTTC.

This clone was detected only a few times. The chain joins TRBV2 to TRBJ1-2, with TRBD1 matching 7 bases. The germline CDR1 and CDR2 sequences are SNHLY and FYNNEI. V was pared by 0 bases and J by 4 bases, with 2 bases of the junction left unmatched. This CDR3 spans 14 amino acids. The CDR3: CASSEAGDSYGYTF. CDR3 in DNA: TGTGCCAGCAGTGAAGCAGGGGACAGCTATGGCTACACCTTC.

This chain uses TRBV9 with TRBJ2-1; TRBD2 matches at 7 bases. J gave up 10 bases and V 0 bases, and 7 bases lay outside the gene matches. The CDR3 sequence is 14 residues long. Germline V lookup: CDR1 SGDLS, CDR2 YYNGEE. DNA of the CDR3: TGTGCCAGCAGCGTAGCTCACGTGGGAGGGGAGCAGTTCTTC. The encoded protein is CASSVAHVGGEQFF.

The chain uses TRBV19 and TRBJ1-2; 8 bases fit TRBD1. Germline V gene sequence: CDR1 LNHDA, CDR2 SQIVND (reference sequence). CDR3 length: 17 amino acids. Trimming took 6 bases from V and 0 from J; bases not matched to a gene: 12. Here the CDR3 reads CASSPGTGKIANYGYTF. The CDR3 DNA sequence: TGTGCCAGTAGCCCCGGGACAGGTAAAATAGCTAACTATGGCTACACCTTC.

The V gene is TRBV7-2, the J gene TRBJ1-1; 10 bases are a match to TRBD1. Germline V gene sequence: CDR1 SGHTA, CDR2 FQGNSA. The CDR3 loop spans 14 amino acids. J gave up 6 bases and V 5 bases, and 6 bases lay outside the gene matches. The CDR3 here is CASSRDRGTPEAFF. CDR3 sequence (DNA): TGTGCCAGCAGCCGGGACAGGGGAACTCCTGAAGCTTTCTTT.

V usage is TRBV5-6 and J usage is TRBJ2-4; D ambiguous. The CDR3 totals 15 residues. Germline V CDR1 and CDR2: SGHDT, YYEEEE. V lost 5 bases to trimming and J lost 4 bases, with 16 bases between them. The CDR3 coding sequence is TGTGCCAGCAGAGCGACACGGGCCGAAAAAAACATTCAGTACTTC. This gives the protein CASRATRAEKNIQYF.

This clone was seen a handful of times. V is TRBV7-9 and J is TRBJ1-2; 7 nucleotides match TRBD1. The V and J ends lost 2 bases and 8 bases, in that order; junction bases with no gene match: 11. The CDR3 runs to 15 residues. The germline CDR1 and CDR2 sequences are SEHNR and FQNEAQ (reference sequence). The CDR3 reads CASSLWTGDLKGYTF. The CDR3 coding sequence is TGTGCCAGCAGCTTATGGACAGGAGATCTCAAGGGCTACACCTTC.

V and J are TRBV19 and TRBJ2-1, with 7 bases matching TRBD1. This CDR3 region has 14 residues. Trimming cost V 7 bases and J 9 bases; bases outside gene matches: 12. Per the germline V gene, CDR1 is LNHDA and CDR2 is SQIVND (reference sequence). CDR3 in DNA: TGTGCCAGTACCCCCAAGACAGGGACCGGTGAGCAGTTCTTC. Translating gives CASTPKTGTGEQFF.

The chain has TRBV6-1 and TRBJ1-4, with D unclear. The V gene lost 7 bases and the J gene lost 0 bases, with 12 bases spanning the gap. Germline V CDR1 and CDR2: MNHNS, SASEGT. This CDR3 contains 15 residues. CDR3 sequence: CASMAPIATNEKLFF. DNA of the CDR3: TGTGCCAGCATGGCCCCCATTGCAACTAATGAAAAACTGTTTTTT.

CDR3 in amino acids: CAISDPRQGQTNEKLFF. DNA of the CDR3: TGTGCCATCAGTGACCCAAGGCAGGGTCAAACTAATGAAAAACTGTTTTTT. The chain uses TRBV10-3 and TRBJ1-4; a weak D match, TRBD1 (5 bases). Trimming removed 3 bases from V and 1 base from J, with 15 bases in between. This CDR3 is built from 17 residues. Per the germline V gene, CDR1 is ENHRY and CDR2 is SYGVKD.

CDR3 DNA sequence: TGTGCCAGCAGCCCCCGGACTAGCGGGGGAAATCGCTACGAGCAGTACTTC. It yields the protein CASSPRTSGGNRYEQYF. The V and J genes are TRBV7-2 and TRBJ2-7; the match to TRBD2 covers 13 bases. The J segment lost 3 bases and the V segment lost 5 bases, leaving 10 bases of the junction unmatched. CDR3 length: 17 residues. Germline assignment: CDR1 SGHTA and CDR2 FQGNSA.

The rearrangement uses TRBV2 and TRBJ2-2; 7 nucleotides align to TRBD1. In germline, CDR1 is SNHLY, CDR2 FYNNEI. V lost 6 bases, J lost 4 bases, and 8 bases stayed unmatched. The CDR3 consists of 15 residues. The CDR3, as DNA: TGTGCCAGCAGAGTTGACAGGGACCTCACCGGGGAGCTGTTTTTT. Translated, it gives CASRVDRDLTGELFF. Supplemented by reference TRBV2 and TRBJ2-2, the full variable domain reads EPEVTQTPSHQVTQMGQEVILRCVPISNHLYFYWYRQILGQKVEFLVSFYNNEISEKSEIFDDQFSVERPDGSNFTLKIRSTKLEDSAMYFCASRVDRDLTGELFFGEGSRLTVL.

The rearrangement links TRBV6-1 to TRBJ1-5; 7 bases fit TRBD1. Germline V gene data show CDR1 as MNHNS and CDR2 as SASEGT. V was pared by 0 bases and J by 4 bases, with 3 bases of the junction left unmatched. The CDR3 contains 15 residues. CDR3 sequence (DNA): TGTGCCAGCAGTGAAGCTAGGGGGCGGAATCAGCCCCAGCATTTT. Translation: CASSEARGRNQPQHF.